Listed below are T cell receptor beta chains from one sample, sequenced in a study of monozygotic twins with inflammatory bowel disease. Using the 5' RACE reads, TCRdb records one entry per CDR3 protein without DNA. The sample has 150,000 to 200,000 distinct CDR3 sequences, and its top ten clones hold roughly 3%. Sequenced sample: blood. All receptors come from a human donor with ulcerative colitis or Crohn's disease, or a healthy co-twin of an affected twin (not recorded which). Each CDR3 is given with its conserved first and last residue.

V gene: TRBV20-1; J gene: TRBJ2-2; CDR3 protein: CSARIDRDLNTGELFF
V gene: TRBV27; J gene: TRBJ2-7; CDR3 protein: CASSHTGSGYEQYF
V gene: TRBV20-1; J gene: TRBJ1-5; CDR3 protein: CSARTGGHQPQHF
V gene: TRBV28; J gene: TRBJ1-1; CDR3 protein: CASRRQGGAFF
V gene: TRBV12-3/TRBV12-4; J gene: TRBJ2-3; CDR3 protein: CASSLDRGRTDTQYF
V gene: TRBV5-1; J gene: TRBJ1-5; CDR3 protein: CASSLSNRADQPQHF
V gene: TRBV10-3; J gene: TRBJ2-3; CDR3 protein: CAISGGTTDTQYF
V gene: TRBV7-2; J gene: TRBJ1-3; CDR3 protein: CASSATGNTIYF
V gene: TRBV12-3/TRBV12-4; J gene: TRBJ1-4; CDR3 protein: CASSQDRKVRNEKLFF
V gene: TRBV28; J gene: TRBJ2-1; CDR3 protein: CASSFGRGVYNEQFF
V gene: TRBV6-5; J gene: TRBJ2-7; CDR3 protein: CASSYSRGGRKDKIYEQYF
V gene: TRBV20-1; J gene: TRBJ1-2; CDR3 protein: CSALTSGKHGYTF
V gene: TRBV24-1; J gene: TRBJ1-2; CDR3 protein: CATSRAGSGYTF
V gene: TRBV2; J gene: TRBJ1-1; CDR3 protein: CAYPGGTEAFF
V gene: TRBV5-1; J gene: TRBJ1-5; CDR3 protein: CASSSRGGQPQHF
V gene: TRBV13; J gene: TRBJ2-7; CDR3 protein: CASSLNHRGTTYEQYF
V gene: TRBV15; J gene: TRBJ1-5; CDR3 protein: CATSREVEVRGNQPQHF
V gene: TRBV7-6; J gene: TRBJ1-2; CDR3 protein: CASSPGTSHGYTF
V gene: TRBV19; J gene: TRBJ2-1; CDR3 protein: CASSRRREEVEQFF
V gene: TRBV7-2; J gene: TRBJ1-4; CDR3 protein: CASSSLGGADEKLFF
V gene: TRBV20-1; J gene: TRBJ2-1; CDR3 protein: CSARDLQGSPGEQFF
V gene: TRBV18; J gene: TRBJ1-3; CDR3 protein: CASSPVRTTFLVSGNTIYF
V gene: TRBV13; J gene: TRBJ1-1; CDR3 protein: CASSLDRARTEAFF
V gene: TRBV5-1; J gene: TRBJ1-2; CDR3 protein: CASSFTGDGYTF
V gene: TRBV28; J gene: TRBJ1-1; CDR3 protein: CASSFRGSGGSPEAFF
V gene: TRBV6-5; J gene: TRBJ1-2; CDR3 protein: CASSNSGGYTF
V gene: TRBV6-5; J gene: TRBJ2-1; CDR3 protein: CASSSLANEQFF
V gene: TRBV4-1; J gene: TRBJ1-4; CDR3 protein: CASRYRGLNEKLFF
V gene: TRBV7-2; J gene: TRBJ2-2; CDR3 protein: CASSSTRAGELFF
V gene: TRBV3-1; J gene: TRBJ2-7; CDR3 protein: CASSQDRGREQYF
V gene: TRBV28; J gene: TRBJ1-2; CDR3 protein: CASSLEAGNYGYTF
V gene: TRBV12-3/TRBV12-4; J gene: TRBJ2-1; CDR3 protein: CASRPPGLANNEQFF
V gene: TRBV20-1; J gene: TRBJ2-3; CDR3 protein: CSASPRTDGAQCF
V gene: TRBV5-1; J gene: TRBJ2-5; CDR3 protein: CASSRDGLAGGKETQYF
V gene: TRBV24-1; J gene: TRBJ1-4; CDR3 protein: CATSDGLRKNEKLFF
V gene: TRBV4-2; J gene: TRBJ1-1; CDR3 protein: CASSNSVNTEAFF
V gene: TRBV20-1; J gene: TRBJ2-6; CDR3 protein: CSARNGHSGANVLTF
V gene: TRBV29-1; J gene: TRBJ2-3; CDR3 protein: CSVLGGHYTDTQYF
V gene: TRBV29-1; J gene: TRBJ1-1; CDR3 protein: CSARGGNTEAFF
V gene: TRBV29-1; J gene: TRBJ2-2; CDR3 protein: CSVRYLETGGELFF
V gene: TRBV7-6; J gene: TRBJ2-7; CDR3 protein: CASSPQRSSGENEQYF
V gene: TRBV5-1; J gene: TRBJ2-2; CDR3 protein: CASSRAQGSNTGELFF
V gene: TRBV6-6; J gene: TRBJ1-1; CDR3 protein: CASSIQQGPTEAFF
V gene: TRBV4-3; J gene: TRBJ1-2; CDR3 protein: CASSHRLGPGQGLPHYGYTF
V gene: TRBV7-8; J gene: TRBJ2-2; CDR3 protein: CASSEGLAGLNTGELFF
V gene: TRBV30; J gene: TRBJ2-5; CDR3 protein: CAWSVQGETQYF
V gene: TRBV12-2; J gene: TRBJ1-1; CDR3 protein: CASRQTRDMRMNTEALF
V gene: TRBV10-3; J gene: TRBJ1-2; CDR3 protein: CAISGPGTNYGYTF
V gene: TRBV20-1; J gene: TRBJ2-1; CDR3 protein: CSATLLAGGLSEQFF
V gene: TRBV30; J gene: TRBJ2-7; CDR3 protein: CAWSGGTPSYEQYF
V gene: TRBV5-1; J gene: TRBJ2-7; CDR3 protein: CASSWGRASYEQYF
V gene: TRBV29-1; J gene: TRBJ2-1; CDR3 protein: CSVGNYNEQFF
V gene: TRBV30; J gene: TRBJ2-5; CDR3 protein: CAWGPDYQETQYF
V gene: TRBV9; J gene: TRBJ2-1; CDR3 protein: CASSVVGGAAYNEQFF
V gene: TRBV6-1; J gene: TRBJ2-2; CDR3 protein: CASSTGTVSHGELFF
V gene: TRBV14; J gene: TRBJ2-7; CDR3 protein: CASSGRETYEQYF
V gene: TRBV7-6; J gene: TRBJ2-5; CDR3 protein: CASSLVGPVLAGSGETQYF
V gene: TRBV9; J gene: TRBJ1-1; CDR3 protein: CASSVEASSEAFF
V gene: TRBV3-1; J gene: TRBJ2-7; CDR3 protein: CASSQVTSEYEQYF